This T cell receptor beta chain was recorded in a study of cytomegalovirus exposure and HLA in healthy donors. General study findings and limits: The authors considered a cluster of highly shared sequence variants likely to be a sequencing artifact. A previous analysis found most TCR beta V segments productive roughly 87% or roughly 30% of the time.

PCR primers comprised 60 Vbeta and 13 Jbeta primers. Sequencing used immunoSEQ multiplex PCR; TCRdb keeps in-frame clones, though not all of them. Here the sample spans roughly 160,000 clones, approximately 80% being singletons. The ends were cut back, 3 bases at V and 2 bases at J, with 14 bases in the middle. CDR1 is SEHNR and CDR2 is FQNEAQ in the germline V gene (reference sequence). The CDR3 runs 15 residues. Points on this clone: Its antigen is currently unknown.

Sequencing used PBMCs. J is TRBJ2-7 and V is TRBV7-9; a possible D gene is TRBD1 (7 bases). The clonotype was recovered from a man under 40 in good health and CMV-seronegative. CDR3 region: CASSLKTGRPYEQYF. CDR3 coding DNA: TGTGCCAGCAGCTTGAAGACAGGGAGGCCCTACGAGCAGTACTTC.